This T cell receptor beta chain was sequenced during a study of T cells in Graves' hyperthyroidism and ophthalmopathy. Whole-study findings and limits: Researchers report that a 13 V-J model separated ophthalmopathy from stable hyperthyroidism.

V was clipped by 1 base and J by 2 bases, with 10 bases between them. CDR1 LGHDT and CDR2 YNNKEL come from the germline V gene (reference sequence). The CDR3 sequence is 15 residues long. Many counts were recorded for this clonotype. The target antigen is unknown. Researchers amplified the TCR beta CDR3 regions from RNA transcripts. The TCR CDR3 first-round RT-PCR relied on the HTBI primer set. TCRdb ran MiXCR on the multiplex PCR reads and lists one entry per CDR3 protein. This sample has 600,000 or so distinct CDR3 sequences; more than 13% occur once, and the top ten carry more than 6%. The study based diagnoses on clinical symptoms, serum thyroxine and TRAb, thyroid ultrasound and orbital computed tomography.

Source material: blood. The origin of this receptor is a woman between 18 and 30 years old with Graves' ophthalmopathy. The V and J genes are TRBV3-1 and TRBJ2-3; D is ambiguous. The CDR3 DNA reads TGTGCCAGCAGCCAAGGGGCAACCCTCACAGATACGCAGTATTTT. Translating gives CASSQGATLTDTQYF.